This TCR beta chain comes out of a study of blood T cell repertoires in COVID-19. Study in general: From the United States, Italy and Spain came samples of acute and convalescent COVID-19.

This clone was seen a handful of times. In the original workflow: Estimation of nucleated cell counts relied on the amplification of reference gene primers. The table came from immunoSEQ multiplex PCR; TCRdb's copy has only in-frame clones and leaves some out. The DNA was the basis for D and trimming; V, J and clone size are from that table. This table holds around 80,000 clones, 82% found once. Sequenced material: peripheral blood. This receptor was identified in a human donor in a cohort sampled during active COVID-19.

This CDR3 reads CASSIGVRDSPLHF. CDR3 bases: TGTGCCAGTAGTATCGGGGTGCGAGATTCACCCCTCCACTTT. The rearrangement links TRBV19 to TRBJ1-6; D unclear. Trimming left V 3 bases short and J 8 bases short, with 11 bases between. Looked up from germline, CDR1 is LNHDA and CDR2 is SQIVND (reference sequence). This CDR3 has 14 amino acids.